This T cell receptor (beta chain) came from a study of cytomegalovirus exposure and HLA in healthy donors. Primers for the PCR totalled 60 Vbeta and 13 Jbeta. Generated by immunoSEQ multiplex PCR, the TCRdb table keeps only in-frame clones and is missing some. There are 160,000 or so clones in the sample; 70% to 85% occur only once, and around 2% lies in the top ten. For this clone: What it binds is unknown.

CDR3 length: 17 residues. The donors gave bone marrow, and they were healthy. Study observations and caveats: Most of the TCR beta V segments (in an earlier analysis) were productive either about 87% or about 30% of the time. Across donors, presence/absence analyses took sequencing depth to be roughly uniform.

The specimen sequenced was PBMCs. This receptor was obtained from a man aged 45-65 years in good health and CMV-seropositive. The gene calls are TRBV21-1 and TRBJ2-6; the DNA was not used to check the table's D call, TRBD1. TRBV21-1 is a pseudogene segment. The CDR3 loop reads CASSKRTGLSGANVLTF. CDR3 coding DNA: TGTGCCAGCAGCAAGCGGACAGGGCTTTCTGGGGCCAACGTCCTGACTTTC.